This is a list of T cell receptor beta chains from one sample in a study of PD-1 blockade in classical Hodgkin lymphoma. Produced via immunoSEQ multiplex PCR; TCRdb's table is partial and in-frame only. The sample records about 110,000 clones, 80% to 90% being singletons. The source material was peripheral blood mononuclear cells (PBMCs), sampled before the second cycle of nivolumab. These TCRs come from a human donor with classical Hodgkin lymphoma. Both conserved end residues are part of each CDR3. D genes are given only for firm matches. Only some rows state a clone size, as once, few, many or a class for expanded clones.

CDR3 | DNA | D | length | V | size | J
CAWDVGVAGANVLTF | TGTGCCTGGGACGTAGGGGTAGCTGGGGCCAACGTCCTGACTTTC | NA | 15 | TRBV30 | NA | TRBJ2-6
CASSPSDTRGTEAFF | TGTGCCAGCTCACCGAGTGACACGCGCGGCACTGAAGCTTTCTTT | NA | 15 | TRBV18 | NA | TRBJ1-1
CASSFPGQGAVTDTQYF | TGTGCCAGCAGTTTTCCGGGACAGGGGGCGGTCACAGATACGCAGTATTTT | TRBD1 | 17 | TRBV28 | NA | TRBJ2-3
CASSERGLAGTYEQYF | TGTGCCAGCAGTGAAAGGGGACTAGCGGGCACCTACGAGCAGTACTTC | TRBD2 | 16 | TRBV2 | NA | TRBJ2-7
CASSLRTAMPNTIYF | TGTGCCAGTAGTCTTCGGACAGCCATGCCCAACACCATATATTTT | NA | 15 | TRBV19 | few | TRBJ1-3
CASSPLRDRAYEQYF | TGTGCCAGCTCACCCCTCCGGGACCGAGCCTACGAGCAGTACTTC | NA | 15 | TRBV18 | NA | TRBJ2-7
CASSELWGQGGNEQFF | TGTGCCAGCAGTGAATTATGGGGACAGGGAGGCAATGAGCAGTTCTTC | TRBD1 | 16 | TRBV6-1 | NA | TRBJ2-1
CASSQDSRQGTNEKLFF | TGCGCCAGCAGCCAAGATAGCCGACAGGGAACTAATGAAAAACTGTTTTTT | TRBD1 | 17 | TRBV4-1 | NA | TRBJ1-4
CASSRDLKNTGELFF | TGTGCCAGCAGCCGGGACTTAAAGAACACCGGGGAGCTGTTTTTT | NA | 15 | TRBV9 | NA | TRBJ2-2
CASSPPSGTGHSGNTIYF | TGTGCCAGCTCACCACCCTCGGGGACAGGGCACTCTGGAAACACCATATATTTT | TRBD1 | 18 | TRBV18 | NA | TRBJ1-3
CASSFGGLETQYF | TGCGCCAGCAGCTTCGGGGGATTAGAGACCCAGTACTTC | NA | 13 | TRBV5-1 | NA | TRBJ2-5
CASSAHRGSAETQYF | TGTGCCAGCAGCGCTCACAGGGGGAGTGCAGAGACCCAGTACTTC | TRBD1 | 15 | TRBV9 | once | TRBJ2-5
CSVEGLADPSTDTQYF | TGCAGCGTTGAGGGACTAGCCGACCCCAGCACAGATACGCAGTATTTT | TRBD2 | 16 | TRBV29-1 | NA | TRBJ2-3
CASSLAGQGEGNTIYF | TGCGCCAGCAGCTTGGCTGGGCAGGGTGAGGGAAACACCATATATTTT | NA | 16 | TRBV5-1 | NA | TRBJ1-3
CASSVGGQPQHF | TGTGCCAGCAGTGTAGGGGGTCAGCCCCAGCATTTT | NA | 12 | TRBV6-1 | NA | TRBJ1-5
CASKRVNYGYTF | TGTGCCAGCAAGAGGGTGAACTATGGCTACACCTTC | NA | 12 | TRBV28 | NA | TRBJ1-2
CASSPDVDRGWVGYTF | TGTGCCAGCAGCCCCGACGTAGACAGGGGATGGGTTGGCTACACCTTC | TRBD1 | 16 | TRBV28 | NA | TRBJ1-2
CARNRSGTRGDTQYF | TGTGCCAGGAATAGGAGCGGCACACGAGGGGATACGCAGTATTTT | NA | 15 | TRBV19 | NA | TRBJ2-3
CASSLTGLLATKETQYF | TGTGCCAGCAGCTTAACCGGCTTACTAGCGACTAAAGAGACCCAGTACTTC | TRBD2 | 17 | TRBV5-5 | NA | TRBJ2-5
CASSQDRSGTVNTEAFF | TGCGCCAGCAGCCAAGATAGGTCCGGGACAGTGAACACTGAAGCTTTCTTT | TRBD1 | 17 | TRBV4-1 | NA | TRBJ1-1
CASRARGERKNIQYF | TGTGCCAGCAGGGCCCGAGGCGAGCGCAAAAACATTCAGTACTTC | NA | 15 | TRBV28 | NA | TRBJ2-4
CASSQEVGNMGEKLFF | TGCGCCAGCAGCCAAGAAGTCGGGAATATGGGGGAAAAACTGTTTTTT | NA | 16 | TRBV4-1 | NA | TRBJ1-4
CASSLGLADYEQYF | TGTGCCAGCAGCTTAGGACTAGCGGACTACGAGCAGTACTTC | TRBD2 | 14 | TRBV7-2 | NA | TRBJ2-7
CATSDRVGPEAFF | TGTGCCACCAGCGACAGGGTGGGTCCTGAAGCTTTCTTT | TRBD1 | 13 | TRBV15 | NA | TRBJ1-1
CASSLALPVEQYF | TGTGCCAGCAGCTTGGCTCTGCCGGTTGAGCAGTACTTC | NA | 13 | TRBV5-8 | NA | TRBJ2-7
CASRTGVSYTF | TGTGCCAGCAGGACAGGGGTTAGCTACACCTTC | TRBD1 | 11 | TRBV19 | NA | TRBJ1-2
CASSFTSGSSYEQYF | TGTGCCAGCAGCTTTACTAGCGGGAGCTCCTACGAGCAGTACTTC | TRBD2 | 15 | TRBV13 | NA | TRBJ2-7
CASSIGRGNEKLFF | TGTGCCAGCAGTATTGGACGGGGAAATGAAAAACTGTTTTTT | NA | 14 | TRBV6-1 | few | TRBJ1-4
CASSPGGFNYGYTF | TGCGCCAGCAGCCCAGGGGGTTTCAACTATGGCTACACCTTC | TRBD1 | 14 | TRBV5-1 | NA | TRBJ1-2
CASSSAGGSSYEQYF | TGTGCCAGCAGCTCGGCGGGGGGTAGCTCCTACGAGCAGTACTTC | NA | 15 | TRBV12-1 | NA | TRBJ2-7
CASSRGDTGTGELFF | TGTGCCAGCAGCAGAGGGGATACGGGCACCGGGGAGCTGTTTTTT | NA | 15 | TRBV4-2 | NA | TRBJ2-2
CASSPPDFSNSFYEQYF | TGTGCCAGCTCACCACCGGATTTTAGTAACAGTTTCTACGAGCAGTACTTC | NA | 17 | TRBV18 | once | TRBJ2-7
CSVAGTGDRNQPQHF | TGCAGCGTGGCCGGGACAGGGGATAGAAATCAGCCCCAGCATTTT | TRBD1 | 15 | TRBV29-1 | many | TRBJ1-5
CASSEGSSYEQYF | TGTGCCAGCAGTGAAGGGAGCTCCTACGAGCAGTACTTC | NA | 13 | TRBV6-1 | NA | TRBJ2-7
CASSWTGDQPQHF | TGCGCCAGCAGCTGGACAGGAGACCAGCCCCAGCATTTT | TRBD1 | 13 | TRBV5-1 | NA | TRBJ1-5
CASARDRDQPQHF | TGTGCTAGTGCACGGGACAGGGATCAGCCCCAGCATTTT | TRBD1 | 13 | TRBV19 | few | TRBJ1-5
CASSIGDRGYNEQFF | TGTGCCAGTAGTATAGGGGACAGGGGTTACAATGAGCAGTTCTTC | TRBD1 | 15 | TRBV19 | NA | TRBJ2-1
CASSLDMGPEAFF | TGCGCCAGCAGCTTGGATATGGGTCCGGAGGCTTTCTTT | NA | 13 | TRBV5-1 | NA | TRBJ1-1
CASSMDYYEQYF | TGTGCCAGCAGCATGGACTACTACGAGCAGTACTTC | NA | 12 | TRBV7-9 | NA | TRBJ2-7
CASSTFHRGSQETQYF | TGTGCCAGCAGTACGTTTCACAGGGGGTCCCAAGAGACCCAGTACTTC | TRBD1 | 16 | TRBV27 | NA | TRBJ2-5
CASSLGTNPNYEQYF | TGTGCCAGCAGCTTGGGGACAAACCCGAACTACGAGCAGTACTTC | NA | 15 | TRBV5-4 | NA | TRBJ2-7
CASRGDSSNSPLHF | TGTGCCAGCAGAGGGGACAGTTCCAATTCACCCCTCCACTTT | TRBD1 | 14 | TRBV2 | once | TRBJ1-6
CATSGASGTDTQYF | TGTGCCACCTCCGGGGCTAGCGGGACAGATACGCAGTATTTT | TRBD2 | 14 | TRBV19 | NA | TRBJ2-3
CSVVGGANEKLFF | TGCAGCGTTGTAGGGGGCGCTAATGAAAAACTGTTTTTT | TRBD1 | 13 | TRBV29-1 | few | TRBJ1-4
CASSPRGVSTDTQYF | TGTGCCAGCAGTCCGAGGGGCGTTAGCACAGATACGCAGTATTTT | NA | 15 | TRBV7-2 | once | TRBJ2-3
CASSLVGQESTDTQYF | TGTGCCAGCAGTCTCGTGGGACAGGAAAGCACAGATACGCAGTATTTT | TRBD1 | 16 | TRBV2 | NA | TRBJ2-3
CASSIHLSGSIGEQFF | TGTGCCAGTAGTATACATCTGAGCGGGAGTATCGGTGAGCAGTTCTTC | TRBD2 | 16 | TRBV19 | NA | TRBJ2-1
CASSLARAGETQYF | TGTGCCAGCAGTTTAGCCCGTGCGGGGGAGACCCAGTACTTC | NA | 14 | TRBV27 | once | TRBJ2-5
CASTTVPQPQHF | TGTGCCAGCACTACGGTCCCTCAGCCCCAGCATTTT | NA | 12 | TRBV6-1 | NA | TRBJ1-5
CASSRTSGPYNEQFF | TGTGCCAGCAGCCGAACTAGCGGACCTTACAATGAGCAGTTCTTC | TRBD2 | 15 | TRBV7-2 | few | TRBJ2-1